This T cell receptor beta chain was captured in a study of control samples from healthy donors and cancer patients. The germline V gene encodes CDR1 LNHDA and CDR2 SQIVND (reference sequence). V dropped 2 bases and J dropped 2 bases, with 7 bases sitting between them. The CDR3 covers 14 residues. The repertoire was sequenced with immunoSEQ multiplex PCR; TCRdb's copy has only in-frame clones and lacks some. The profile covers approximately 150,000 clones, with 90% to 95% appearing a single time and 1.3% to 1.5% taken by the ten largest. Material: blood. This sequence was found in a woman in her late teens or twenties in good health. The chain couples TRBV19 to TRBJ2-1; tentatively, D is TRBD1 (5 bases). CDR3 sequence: CASSIQGTYNEQFF. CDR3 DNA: TGTGCCAGTAGTATACAGGGTACCTACAATGAGCAGTTCTTC. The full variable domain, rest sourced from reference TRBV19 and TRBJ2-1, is DGGITQSPKYLFRKEGQNVTLSCEQNLNHDAMYWYRQDPGQGLRLIYYSQIVNDFQKGDIAEGYSVSREKKESFPLTVTSAQKNPTAFYLCASSIQGTYNEQFFGPGTRLTVL.